This TCR beta chain was identified during a study of blood T cell repertoires in COVID-19. Whole-study context: The study drew acute and convalescent COVID-19 samples from the United States, Italy and Spain.

The ends lost 1 base at V and 7 bases at J; junction bases unmatched: 7. The CDR3 is made up of 18 amino acids. Germline V lookup: CDR1 LNHDA, CDR2 SQIVND (reference sequence). TCRdb keeps only in-frame clones here, not all; method: immunoSEQ multiplex PCR. The sample has about 82,000 clones, around 80% seen once; the top ten hold 15% to 20%. This rearrangement joins TRBV19 to TRBJ2-2; 15 bases match TRBD2. This TCR derives from a woman aged 55-70 years with acute or convalescent COVID-19. The sample was peripheral blood. CDR3 protein: CASSIVGLAGGRGGELFF. The DNA for the CDR3 is TGTGCCAGTAGTATAGTAGGACTAGCGGGAGGGCGAGGCGGGGAGCTGTTTTTT. The whole variable domain, filled in from reference TRBV19 and TRBJ2-2, reads DGGITQSPKYLFRKEGQNVTLSCEQNLNHDAMYWYRQDPGQGLRLIYYSQIVNDFQKGDIAEGYSVSREKKESFPLTVTSAQKNPTAFYLCASSIVGLAGGRGGELFFGEGSRLTVL.